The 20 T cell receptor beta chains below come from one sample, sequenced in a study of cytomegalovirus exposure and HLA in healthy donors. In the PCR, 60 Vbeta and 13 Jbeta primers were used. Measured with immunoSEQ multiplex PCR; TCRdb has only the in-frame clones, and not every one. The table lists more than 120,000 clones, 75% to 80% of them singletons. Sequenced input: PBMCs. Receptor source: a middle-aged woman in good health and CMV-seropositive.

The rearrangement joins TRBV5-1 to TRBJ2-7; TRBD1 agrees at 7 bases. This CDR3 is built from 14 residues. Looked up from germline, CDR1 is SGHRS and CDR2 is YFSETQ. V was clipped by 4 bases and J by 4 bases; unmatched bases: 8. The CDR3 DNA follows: TGCGCCAGCAGCACACCGGGACAGCAATACGAGCAGTACTTC. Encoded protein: CASSTPGQQYEQYF.

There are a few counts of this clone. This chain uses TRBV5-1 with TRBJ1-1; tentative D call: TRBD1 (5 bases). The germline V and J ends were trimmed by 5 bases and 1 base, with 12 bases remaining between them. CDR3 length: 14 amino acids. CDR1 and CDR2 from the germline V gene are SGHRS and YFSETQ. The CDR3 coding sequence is TGCGCCAGCAGGACTGAAACAGGGAACACTGAAGCTTTCTTT. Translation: CASRTETGNTEAFF.

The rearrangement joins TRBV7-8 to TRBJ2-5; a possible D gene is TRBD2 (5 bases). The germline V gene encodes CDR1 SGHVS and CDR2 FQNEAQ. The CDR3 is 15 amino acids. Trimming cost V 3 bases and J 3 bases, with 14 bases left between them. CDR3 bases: TGTGCCAGCAGCTTCATGACGGGAAGGGAAGAGACCCAGTACTTC. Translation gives CASSFMTGREETQYF.

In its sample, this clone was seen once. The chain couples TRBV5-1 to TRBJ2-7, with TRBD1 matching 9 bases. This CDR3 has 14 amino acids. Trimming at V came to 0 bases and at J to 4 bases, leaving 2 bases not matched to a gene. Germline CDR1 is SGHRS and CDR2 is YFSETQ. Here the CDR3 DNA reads TGCGCCAGCAGCTTGGAGGGGACAGGGTACGAGCAGTACTTC. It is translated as CASSLEGTGYEQYF.

CDR3 in amino acids: CASTQTHGSGVAFF. The CDR3 DNA is TGTGCCAGTACCCAGACCCACGGTTCCGGGGTGGCTTTCTTT. The rearrangement joins TRBV19 to TRBJ1-1; no definite D call. V shed 7 bases and J shed 11 bases, with 23 bases lying between them. CDR1 and CDR2 from the germline V gene are LNHDA and SQIVND (reference sequence). The CDR3 sequence is 14 residues long.

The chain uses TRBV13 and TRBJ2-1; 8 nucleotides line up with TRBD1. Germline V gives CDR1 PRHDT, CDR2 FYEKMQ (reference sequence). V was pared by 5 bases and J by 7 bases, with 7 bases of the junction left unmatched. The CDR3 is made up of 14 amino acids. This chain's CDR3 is CASSPWTGLNEQFF. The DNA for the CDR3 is TGTGCCAGCAGCCCATGGACAGGGCTTAATGAGCAGTTCTTC.

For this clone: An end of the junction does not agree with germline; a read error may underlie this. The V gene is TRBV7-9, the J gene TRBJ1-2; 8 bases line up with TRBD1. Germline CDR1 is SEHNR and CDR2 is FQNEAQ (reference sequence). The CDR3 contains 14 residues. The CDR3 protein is CSSSLASGGTGYTF. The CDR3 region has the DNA TGTTCCAGCAGCTTAGCCTCAGGGGGCACTGGCTACACCTTC.

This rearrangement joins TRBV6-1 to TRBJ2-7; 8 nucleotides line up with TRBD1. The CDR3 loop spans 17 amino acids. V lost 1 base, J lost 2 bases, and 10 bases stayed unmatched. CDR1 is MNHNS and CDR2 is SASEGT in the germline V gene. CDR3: CASSEGGPTGGTYEQYF. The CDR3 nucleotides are TGTGCCAGCAGTGAAGGGGGCCCAACAGGGGGAACCTACGAGCAGTACTTC.

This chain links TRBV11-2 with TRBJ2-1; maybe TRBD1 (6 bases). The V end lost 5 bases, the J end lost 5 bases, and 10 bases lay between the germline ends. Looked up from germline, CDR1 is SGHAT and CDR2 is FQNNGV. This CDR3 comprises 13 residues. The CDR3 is CASSAYRDNEQFF. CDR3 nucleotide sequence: TGTGCCAGCAGCGCCTACAGGGACAATGAGCAGTTCTTC.

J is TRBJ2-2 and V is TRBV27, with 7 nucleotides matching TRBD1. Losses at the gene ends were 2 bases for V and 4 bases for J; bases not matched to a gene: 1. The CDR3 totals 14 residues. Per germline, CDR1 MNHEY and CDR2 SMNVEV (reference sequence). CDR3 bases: TGTGCCAGCAGTTTAAGACAGGGCACCGGGGAGCTGTTTTTT. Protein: CASSLRQGTGELFF.

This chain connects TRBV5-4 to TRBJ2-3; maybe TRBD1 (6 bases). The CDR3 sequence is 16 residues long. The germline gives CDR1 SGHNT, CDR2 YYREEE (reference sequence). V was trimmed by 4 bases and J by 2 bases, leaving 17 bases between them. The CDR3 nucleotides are TGTGCCAGCAGCGGCTCAGGGGTATCTGCCACAGATACGCAGTATTTT. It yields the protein CASSGSGVSATDTQYF.

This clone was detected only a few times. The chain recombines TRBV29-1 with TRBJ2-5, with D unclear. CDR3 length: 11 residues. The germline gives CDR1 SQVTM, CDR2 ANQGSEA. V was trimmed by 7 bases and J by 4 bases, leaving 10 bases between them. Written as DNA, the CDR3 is TGCAGCGGTCTTACGGGAGAGACCCAGTACTTC. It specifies CSGLTGETQYF.

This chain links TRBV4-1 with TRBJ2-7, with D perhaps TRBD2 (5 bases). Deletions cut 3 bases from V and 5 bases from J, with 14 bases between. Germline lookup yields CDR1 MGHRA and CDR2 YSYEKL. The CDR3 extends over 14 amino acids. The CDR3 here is CASSQSEEVNEQYF. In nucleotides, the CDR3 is TGCGCCAGCAGCCAGTCCGAGGAGGTCAACGAGCAGTACTTC.

The CDR3 DNA is TGTGCCAGCAGGACAGGGAGTGACTTAAATCAGCCCCAGCATTTT. Encoded protein: CASRTGSDLNQPQHF. The J gene is TRBJ1-5, the V gene TRBV6-5; 7 nucleotides match TRBD1. V lost 6 bases to trimming and J lost 4 bases; unmatched junction nucleotides: 9. The CDR3 extends over 15 amino acids. Germline-derived CDR1 and CDR2 are MNHEY and SVGAGI.

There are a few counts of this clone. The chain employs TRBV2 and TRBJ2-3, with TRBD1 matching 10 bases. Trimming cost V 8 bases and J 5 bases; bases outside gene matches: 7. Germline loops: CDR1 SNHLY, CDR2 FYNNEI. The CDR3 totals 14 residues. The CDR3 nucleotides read TGTGCCAGCGGAGGACAGGGGGTTGGAGATACGCAGTATTTT. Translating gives CASGGQGVGDTQYF.

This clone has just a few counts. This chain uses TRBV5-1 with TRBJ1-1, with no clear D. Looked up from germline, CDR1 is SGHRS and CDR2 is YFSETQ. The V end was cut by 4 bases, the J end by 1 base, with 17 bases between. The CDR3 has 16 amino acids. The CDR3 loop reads CASSPTRSGKNTEAFF. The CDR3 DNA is TGCGCCAGCAGCCCGACCCGCAGCGGCAAGAACACTGAAGCTTTCTTT.

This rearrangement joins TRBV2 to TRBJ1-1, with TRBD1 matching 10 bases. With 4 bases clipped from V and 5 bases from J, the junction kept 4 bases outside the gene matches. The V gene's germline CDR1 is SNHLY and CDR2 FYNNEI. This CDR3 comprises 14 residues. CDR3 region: CASSGTGGWTEAFF. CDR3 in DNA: TGTGCCAGCAGTGGGACAGGGGGATGGACTGAAGCTTTCTTT.

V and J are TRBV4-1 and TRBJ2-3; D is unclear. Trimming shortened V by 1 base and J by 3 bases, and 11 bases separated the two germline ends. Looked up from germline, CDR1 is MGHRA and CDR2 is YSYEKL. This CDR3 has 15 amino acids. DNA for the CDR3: TGCGCCAGCAGCCAAGGCCGATATGAGACAGATACGCAGTATTTT. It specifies CASSQGRYETDTQYF.

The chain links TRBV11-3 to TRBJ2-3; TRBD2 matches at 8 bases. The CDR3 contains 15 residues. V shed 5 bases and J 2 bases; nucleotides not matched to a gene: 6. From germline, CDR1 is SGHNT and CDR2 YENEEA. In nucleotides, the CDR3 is TGTGCCAGCAGCCGGGGGGGGGCTAACACAGATACGCAGTATTTT. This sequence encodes CASSRGGANTDTQYF.

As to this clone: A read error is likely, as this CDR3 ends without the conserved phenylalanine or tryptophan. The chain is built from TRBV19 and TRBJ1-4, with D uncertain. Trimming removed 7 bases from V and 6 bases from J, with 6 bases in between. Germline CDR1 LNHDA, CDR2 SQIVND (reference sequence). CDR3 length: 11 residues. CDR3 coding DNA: TGTGCCAGTACCGAGGATGAAAAACTGTTTCTT. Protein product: CASTEDEKLFL.